Each of the 21 T cell receptor beta chains below was sequenced from the same sample in a study of blood T cell repertoires in COVID-19. Data came from immunoSEQ multiplex PCR; TCRdb stores just in-frame clones and leaves some out. The profile shows roughly 100,000 clones, 84% of them singletons. The sequencing input was peripheral blood. These TCRs come from an older woman with acute or convalescent COVID-19.

This clone was observed a few times. V is TRBV5-4 and J is TRBJ2-1, with 8 bases aligning to TRBD1. The ends lost 4 bases at V and 7 bases at J; junction bases unmatched: 10. The CDR3 is 15 residues long. The germline V gene has CDR1 SGHNT and CDR2 YYREEE (reference sequence). CDR3: CASSPFRGTGNEQFF. The CDR3 nucleotides are TGTGCCAGCAGCCCCTTTAGAGGGACAGGTAATGAGCAGTTCTTC.

This clone has more than one count but fewer than ten. The genes are TRBV29-1 and TRBJ2-1; TRBD1 matches 7 bases. Germline V gene sequence: CDR1 SQVTM, CDR2 ANQGSEA. The CDR3 is 13 residues long. Losses at the gene ends were 6 bases for V and 6 bases for J; bases not matched to a gene: 8. The DNA for the CDR3 is TGCAGCGTCCGACAGGGTTCATCCAATGAGCAGTTCTTC. Its protein product is CSVRQGSSNEQFF.

The table lists this clone with a count of one. The rearrangement links TRBV5-4 to TRBJ2-1; 13 bases fit TRBD2. This CDR3 is 17 amino acids long. Unmatched junction bases numbered 6, after V lost 6 bases and J lost 0 bases. In germline, CDR1 is SGHNT, CDR2 YYREEE (reference sequence). DNA for the CDR3: TGTGCCAGCACCCGGACTAGCGGGGGAGACTCCTACAATGAGCAGTTCTTC. This gives the protein CASTRTSGGDSYNEQFF.

Comment on this clone: At one of its ends the junction is not consistent with the germline gene, which may arise from a read error. This chain joins TRBV28 and TRBJ2-3; 9 bases are a match to TRBD1. CDR1 MDHEN and CDR2 SYDVKM come from the germline V gene. The CDR3 runs to 17 residues. The CDR3 here is CASSFQSGQGSTDTQYF. The CDR3 DNA follows: TGTGCCAGCAGTTTCCAGTCGGGACAGGGTAGCACGGATACGCAGTATTTT.

Note on this clone: The junction shows a germline mismatch at one end, possibly a read error. The J gene is TRBJ2-3, the V gene TRBV2; 8 nucleotides line up with TRBD2. Germline values: CDR1 SNHLY, CDR2 FYNNEI. This CDR3 has 15 residues. The CDR3: CARSAGGGRRDTQYF. CDR3 coding DNA: TGTGCCCGCAGTGCCGGGGGGGGGCGGCGCGATACGCAGTATTTT.

CDR3 DNA: TGTGCCAGCAGCAAAGCCCATGGGCAGCACTGCTTC. Translation gives CASSKAHGQHCF. The chain employs TRBV21-1 and TRBJ1-2; TRBD1 is the table's D call and was not checked against the DNA. TRBV21-1 is described as a pseudogene. This CDR3 comprises 12 residues.

The chain has TRBV7-9 and TRBJ1-2, with 7 bases identical to TRBD1. The V segment lost 5 bases and the J segment 7 bases; nucleotides outside the gene matches: 1. This CDR3 is built from 11 residues. Germline-derived CDR1 and CDR2 are SEHNR and FQNEAQ (reference sequence). CDR3 region: CASSRQGGYTF. The CDR3 coding sequence is TGTGCCAGCAGCCGACAGGGTGGCTACACCTTC.

The chain is built from TRBV3-1 (or the pseudogene TRBV3-2) and TRBJ2-5, with 7 bases lining up with TRBD1. The germline V gene has CDR1 LGHDT and CDR2 YNNKEL (reference sequence). Trimming took 4 bases from V and 5 from J; bases not matched to a gene: 4. The CDR3 totals 13 residues. The CDR3 region is CASSPDRVETQYF. The CDR3 bases are TGTGCCAGCAGCCCTGACAGGGTGGAGACCCAGTACTTC.

The chain combines TRBV5-4 with TRBJ2-1, with unresolved D. Germline CDR1 and CDR2: SGHNT and YYREEE (reference sequence). There are 15 residues in the CDR3. V was clipped by 1 base and J by 3 bases, with 11 bases between them. CDR3 in DNA: TGTGCCAGCAGCTTGCCGAACCTAAACTACAATGAGCAGTTCTTC. It codes for CASSLPNLNYNEQFF.

The count of this clone is one. This sequence joins TRBV28 and TRBJ1-1, with TRBD1 as a possible D gene (5 bases). The V gene lost 9 bases and the J gene lost 8 bases, with 13 bases spanning the gap. Germline loops: CDR1 MDHEN, CDR2 SYDVKM. There are 11 residues in the CDR3. Here the CDR3 reads CASRGVMEAFF. The CDR3 DNA follows: TGTGCCAGTCGGGGGGTGATGGAAGCTTTCTTT.

The chain joins TRBV7-7 to TRBJ2-1, with TRBD1 as a possible D gene (5 bases). Germline CDR1 SSHAT, CDR2 FNYEAQ (reference sequence). This CDR3 is 15 amino acids long. The V gene lost 5 bases and the J gene lost 7 bases, with 18 bases spanning the gap. Here the CDR3 DNA reads TGTGCCAGCAGCCCCGGCCAGGGAATAGGGAATGAGCAGTTCTTC. It is translated as CASSPGQGIGNEQFF. Full variable domain (missing parts from reference TRBV7-7 and TRBJ2-1): GAGVSQSPRYKVTKRGQDVTLRCDPISSHATLYWYQQALGQGPEFLTYFNYEAQPDKSGLPSDRFSAERPEGSISTLTIQRTEQRDSAMYRCASSPGQGIGNEQFFGPGTRLTVL.

This clone was seen only once. The chain couples TRBV7-9 to TRBJ2-5; possibly TRBD1 for D (5 bases). The V gene's germline CDR1 is SEHNR and CDR2 FQNEAQ (reference sequence). Trimming left V 5 bases short and J 5 bases short, with 9 bases between. The CDR3 sequence is 12 residues long. As DNA, the CDR3 is TGTGCCAGCAGCCCGGCAGGGGAGACCCAGTACTTC. As protein: CASSPAGETQYF.

Only one count was recorded for this clone. The rearrangement joins TRBV3-1 (or the pseudogene TRBV3-2) to TRBJ1-6, with 8 bases identical to TRBD1. CDR1 and CDR2 (germline): LGHDT, YNNKEL (reference sequence). This CDR3 is built from 14 residues. V was clipped by 3 bases and J by 9 bases; unmatched bases: 4. As DNA, the CDR3 is TGTGCCAGCAGCCAGTCGGACAGGGCTTCACCCCTCCACTTT. Residues: CASSQSDRASPLHF.

The chain couples TRBV29-1 to TRBJ2-1, with a tentative D call TRBD1 (5 bases). The CDR3 is 12 residues long. Germline V CDR1 and CDR2: SQVTM, ANQGSEA. V was shortened by 8 bases and J by 1 base, with 9 bases between the two germline ends. CDR3 residues: CSWAGSYNEQFF. The CDR3 nucleotides read TGCAGCTGGGCAGGGTCCTACAATGAGCAGTTCTTC.

The chain employs TRBV4-1 and TRBJ2-5; D perhaps matches TRBD1 (6 bases). CDR1 is MGHRA and CDR2 is YSYEKL in the germline V gene. The CDR3 covers 15 residues. Trimming cost V 1 base and J 3 bases, with 12 bases left between them. CDR3 in amino acids: CASSQVGQGKETQYF. The CDR3 nucleotides read TGCGCCAGCAGCCAAGTTGGGCAGGGGAAAGAGACCCAGTACTTC.

This clone appeared once. Here the CDR3 DNA reads TGTGCCAGCAGCACTCTAGCGGGGTCTGGCACAGATACGCAGTATTTT. Residues: CASSTLAGSGTDTQYF. J is TRBJ2-3 and V is TRBV9, with TRBD2 matching over 9 bases. Germline V gene lookup returns CDR1 SGDLS and CDR2 YYNGEE. Trimming at V came to 4 bases and at J to 1 base, leaving 7 bases not matched to a gene. The CDR3 loop spans 16 amino acids.

This clone was recorded only once. The V call is TRBV4-1, the J call TRBJ1-5; D is perhaps TRBD1 (6 bases). The germline V gene has CDR1 MGHRA and CDR2 YSYEKL. V was cut by 3 bases and J by 3 bases, with 12 bases left in between. This CDR3 comprises 15 residues. The CDR3 region has the DNA TGCGCCAGCAGCCAGATGACAGGCCTCAATCAGCCCCAGCATTTT. Amino acids: CASSQMTGLNQPQHF.

The genes are TRBV24-1 and TRBJ2-7, with a possible D match to TRBD2 (6 bases). The CDR3 sequence is 16 residues long. The V gene's germline CDR1 is KGHDR and CDR2 SFDVKD. The ends were cut back, 4 bases at V and 0 bases at J, with 15 bases in the middle. The chain's CDR3 is CATSDPRDCCSYEQYF. The CDR3 DNA follows: TGTGCCACCAGTGACCCCCGGGACTGTTGCTCCTACGAGCAGTACTTC.

CDR3 residues: CASSLAGAGGPETQYF. The CDR3 DNA is TGCGCCAGCAGCTTGGCGGGAGCGGGAGGGCCTGAGACCCAGTACTTC. This rearrangement joins TRBV5-1 to TRBJ2-5; 10 nucleotides line up with TRBD2. Trimming removed 0 bases from V and 5 bases from J; junction bases left unmatched: 7. This CDR3 is 16 amino acids long. The germline V gene encodes CDR1 SGHRS and CDR2 YFSETQ.

Only a few counts were recorded for this clone. This chain connects TRBV2 to TRBJ2-1, with 7 bases aligning to TRBD1. The trim removed 6 bases at V and 0 bases at J, leaving 5 bases unmatched. CDR3 length: 15 residues. The V gene's germline CDR1 is SNHLY and CDR2 FYNNEI. This chain's CDR3 is CASRRGQSSYNEQFF. DNA of the CDR3: TGTGCCAGCAGGAGGGGGCAAAGCTCCTACAATGAGCAGTTCTTC.

The chain is built from TRBV18 and TRBJ2-1, with 16 bases aligning to TRBD2. Germline assignment: CDR1 KGHSH and CDR2 LQKENI. The CDR3 runs 20 residues. Trimming cost V 2 bases and J 1 base; bases outside gene matches: 8. The CDR3 sequence: CASSPREGLAGGRSYNEQFF. The CDR3 nucleotides read TGTGCCAGCTCACCAAGAGAGGGACTAGCGGGAGGGCGTTCCTACAATGAGCAGTTCTTC.